This is a list of T cell receptor beta chains from one sample in a study of human thymus T cells. TCRdb keeps only in-frame clones here, not all; method: immunoSEQ multiplex PCR. Of roughly 120,000 clones in the sample, approximately 96% were seen once. The sample taken for sequencing was thymus tissue. The origin of the receptors is a boy younger than two with a congenital heart defect but otherwise immunologically healthy. Both conserved end residues are part of each CDR3. Only part of the rows carry a size: once, few, many, or a class if the clone is expanded.

>14|TRBJ2-7|NA|TRBV6-1
CASSVRDKYYEQYF
>17|TRBJ2-7|NA|TRBV11-1
CASSSYGTSGGAREQYF
>16|TRBJ2-5|once|TRBV9
CASSVQTSGDQETQYF
>13|TRBJ1-1|NA|TRBV6-6
CASSYPRRAEAFF
>15|TRBJ2-1|NA|TRBV11-2
CASTAHETGHNEQFF
>15|TRBJ1-1|NA|TRBV9
CASSVGQGAETEAFF
>12|TRBJ2-5|once|TRBV2
CASSDFAETQYF
>15|TRBJ2-2|NA|TRBV18
CASSPKTGHGGELFF
>14|TRBJ1-2|NA|TRBV6-1
CASAPGPPFYGYTF
>8|TRBJ1-2|NA|TRBV7-9
CASSKLTF
>17|TRBJ1-1|once|TRBV15
CATSRAFGWRVDTEAFF
>15|TRBJ2-7|NA|TRBV6-1
CASSEGVMVRCEQYF
>11|TRBJ1-1|once|TRBV7-2
CASSPDTEAFF
>17|TRBJ2-6|NA|TRBV5-6
CASSLVGVHSGANVLTF
>17|TRBJ1-1|NA|TRBV5-1
CASSLGGGARLKVEAFF
>17|TRBJ1-1|NA|TRBV4-3
CASSPGKRQAMNTEAFF
>17|TRBJ2-4|NA|TRBV4-1
CASSQDREGNTKNIQYF
>20|TRBJ2-1|NA|TRBV28
CASSLCSGDLLAGGPDEQFF
>17|TRBJ1-3|NA|TRBV7-2
CASSLRADRASGNTIYF
>15|TRBJ1-2|NA|TRBV27
CASSLANSSRWGYTF
>16|TRBJ2-7|once|TRBV7-2
CASSPRVYTLSYEQYF
>15|TRBJ2-3|NA|TRBV4-2
CASSQLGGSTDTQYF
>15|TRBJ2-7|NA|TRBV28
CASNPRGRMSYEQYF
>16|TRBJ2-3|NA|TRBV5-6
CASSDRRFLRTDTQYF
>14|TRBJ1-4|NA|TRBV10-1
CASRGKAGNEKLFF
>14|TRBJ2-1|NA|TRBV4-3
CASSLTRLSNEQFF
>15|TRBJ2-5|NA|TRBV29-1
CSVEDRWGQGETQYF
>17|TRBJ2-1|NA|TRBV7-2
CASSLVAGGPSNNEQFF